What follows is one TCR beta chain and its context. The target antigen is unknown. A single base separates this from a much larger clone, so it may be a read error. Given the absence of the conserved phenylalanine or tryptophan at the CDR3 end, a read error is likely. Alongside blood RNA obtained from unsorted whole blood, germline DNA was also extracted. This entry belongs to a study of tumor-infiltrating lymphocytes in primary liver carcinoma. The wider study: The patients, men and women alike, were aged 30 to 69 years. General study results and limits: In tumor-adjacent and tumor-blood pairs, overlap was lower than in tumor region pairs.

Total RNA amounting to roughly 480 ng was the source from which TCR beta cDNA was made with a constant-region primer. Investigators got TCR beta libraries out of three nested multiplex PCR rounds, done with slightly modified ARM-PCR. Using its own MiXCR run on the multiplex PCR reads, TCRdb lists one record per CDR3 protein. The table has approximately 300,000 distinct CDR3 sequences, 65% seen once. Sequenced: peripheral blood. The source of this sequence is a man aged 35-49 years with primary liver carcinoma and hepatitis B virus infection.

For the CDR3, the DNA is TGTGCCAGCAGTTACTCGGGGGACCTAAGGCCCCAGCATCTT. It yields the protein CASSYSGDLRPQHL. The genes are TRBV6-2 or TRBV6-3 and TRBJ1-5; D might be TRBD1 (5 bases). The CDR3 is 14 residues long. V was shortened by 0 bases and J by 9 bases, with 12 bases between the two germline ends. The germline CDR1 and CDR2 sequences are MNHEY and SVGEGT.